These 30 T cell receptor beta chains were sequenced from one sample in a study of blood T cell repertoires in COVID-19. Sequencing was performed with immunoSEQ multiplex PCR; in TCRdb, only in-frame clones are kept and a portion is missing. In the table there are 250,000 to 400,000 clones, about 85% of which are singletons. Material for sequencing was PBMCs or T cells enriched from blood (not recorded which). Source of these receptors: a woman younger than 45 who had been exposed to COVID-19.

V gene TRBV9 combines with J gene TRBJ2-1, with D perhaps TRBD2 (7 bases). The germline V gene has CDR1 SGDLS and CDR2 YYNGEE. There are 15 residues in the CDR3. V shed 4 bases and J shed 2 bases, with 13 bases lying between them. CDR3: CASSPTGGPYNEQFF. The CDR3 nucleotides read TGTGCCAGCAGCCCTACCGGGGGGCCCTACAATGAGCAGTTCTTC.

V usage is TRBV2 and J usage is TRBJ2-4; 8 nucleotides agree with TRBD2. CDR1 is SNHLY, CDR2 FYNNEI, per germline. This CDR3 is 14 amino acids long. V lost 9 bases to trimming and J lost 6 bases; unmatched junction nucleotides: 10. The CDR3 protein is CARVLTGLANIQYF. In DNA, the CDR3 is TGTGCCAGAGTGCTAACTGGACTAGCAAACATTCAGTACTTC.

The V call is TRBV20-1, the J call TRBJ1-6; D is possibly TRBD1 (5 bases). The germline CDR1 and CDR2 sequences are DFQATT and SNEGSKA (reference sequence). The CDR3 totals 16 residues. With 3 bases removed from V and 8 bases from J, the gap between germline ends came to 20 bases. CDR3 nucleotides: TGCAGTGCTAGTCCAAACCGGGGAGGGGTGGATTCACCCCTCCACTTT. It is translated as CSASPNRGGVDSPLHF.

In this sample, this clone turned up once. The V gene is TRBV24-1, the J gene TRBJ1-2, with no clear D. Trimming cost V 2 bases and J 7 bases, with 4 bases left between them. Germline assignment: CDR1 KGHDR and CDR2 SFDVKD. The CDR3 contains 11 residues. The CDR3 DNA is TGTGCCACCAGTGATTCGTCTGGCTACACCTTC. Protein: CATSDSSGYTF.

The chain couples TRBV7-3 to TRBJ2-1, with 12 bases that match TRBD2. The V gene's germline CDR1 is SGHTA and CDR2 FQGTGA. With V trimmed by 5 bases and J by 7 bases, 15 bases remained unmatched. The CDR3 totals 18 residues. CDR3 region: CASSPIAATSGSRNEQFF. The CDR3 bases are TGTGCCAGCAGCCCAATCGCGGCGACTAGCGGGAGTAGGAATGAGCAGTTCTTC. Variable domain in full (rest from reference TRBV7-3 and TRBJ2-1): GAGVSQTPSNKVTEKGKYVELRCDPISGHTALYWYRQSLGQGPEFLIYFQGTGAADDSGLPNDRFFAVRPEGSVSTLKIQRTERGDSAVYLCASSPIAATSGSRNEQFFGPGTRLTVL.

The chain has TRBV20-1 and TRBJ1-1; D might be TRBD1 (5 bases). The CDR3 is 13 amino acids. Trimming removed 3 bases from V and 3 bases from J, with 11 bases in between. Germline V gene sequence: CDR1 DFQATT, CDR2 SNEGSKA (reference sequence). CDR3 amino acids: CSASGGGDTEAFF. The CDR3 nucleotides read TGCAGTGCTAGTGGGGGAGGGGACACTGAAGCTTTCTTT.

The chain's CDR3 is CASEGDRRLYEQYF. CDR3 nucleotide sequence: TGCGCCAGCGAGGGGGACAGACGCCTCTACGAGCAGTACTTC. The chain carries TRBV23-1 and TRBJ2-7; 7 bases fit TRBD1. TRBV23-1 has ORF status, its function being uncertain. V lost 8 bases and J lost 3; bases outside the gene matches: 10. The CDR3 runs to 14 residues.

The V gene is TRBV4-3, the J gene TRBJ2-7, with D unresolved. This CDR3 is 13 amino acids long. The V end was cut by 4 bases, the J end by 1 base, with 8 bases between. CDR1 is LGHNA and CDR2 is YSLEER in the germline V gene. This CDR3 reads CASSPRRSYEQYF. In DNA, the CDR3 is TGCGCCAGCAGCCCGCGCCGGTCCTACGAGCAGTACTTC.

This clone was detected a few times. Here the CDR3 DNA reads TGTGCCAGCAGCCCGGTGACCGGGGAGCTGTTTTTT. Its protein is CASSPVTGELFF. The chain employs TRBV7-9 and TRBJ2-2; D gene unclear. The length of the CDR3 is 12 residues. CDR1 and CDR2 from the germline V gene are SEHNR and FQNEAQ (reference sequence). Trimming pared 5 bases from V and 5 bases from J, leaving 6 bases between. The full variable domain, its missing parts supplied by reference TRBV7-9 and TRBJ2-2, is DTGVSQNPRHKITKRGQNVTFRCDPISEHNRLYWYRQTLGQGPEFLTYFQNEAQLEKSRLLSDRFSAERPKGSFSTLEIQRTEQGDSAMYLCASSPVTGELFFGEGSRLTVL.

This chain links TRBV5-4 with TRBJ1-6; 8 bases align to TRBD1. Trimming removed 1 base from V and 7 bases from J; junction bases left unmatched: 1. Germline V gives CDR1 SGHNT, CDR2 YYREEE (reference sequence). This CDR3 has 14 amino acids. The CDR3, as DNA: TGTGCCAGCAGCTTGCAGGGGGCGAATTCACCCCTCCACTTT. It is translated as CASSLQGANSPLHF.

J is TRBJ2-5 and V is TRBV7-9, with 10 bases matching TRBD1. Germline values: CDR1 SEHNR, CDR2 FQNEAQ (reference sequence). The J segment lost 5 bases and the V segment lost 1 base, leaving 7 bases of the junction unmatched. The CDR3 covers 16 residues. The chain's CDR3 is CASSLGATGGGETQYF. The CDR3 DNA reads TGTGCCAGCAGCTTAGGTGCGACAGGGGGCGGTGAGACCCAGTACTTC.

The rearrangement uses TRBV6-4 and TRBJ2-2; 9 positions agree with TRBD1. This CDR3 contains 16 residues. V lost 0 bases, J lost 4 bases, and 3 bases stayed unmatched. From germline, CDR1 is MRHNA and CDR2 SNTAGT. CDR3 sequence reads: CASSDSGQGSTGELFF. The CDR3 nucleotides read TGTGCCAGCAGTGACTCCGGACAGGGGAGCACCGGGGAGCTGTTTTTT.

The V gene is TRBV24-1, the J gene TRBJ1-2; tentative D call: TRBD1 (5 bases). The CDR3 totals 13 residues. Trimming took 9 bases from V and 0 from J, leaving 10 bases between them. CDR1 and CDR2 from the germline V gene are KGHDR and SFDVKD. The CDR3 protein is CATGGTSNYGYTF. Here the CDR3 DNA reads TGTGCCACCGGAGGGACCTCTAACTATGGCTACACCTTC.

CDR3: CASSADSGGVSNQPQHF. CDR3 nucleotides: TGTGCCAGTAGTGCAGACTCGGGAGGGGTCTCCAATCAGCCCCAGCATTTT. V usage is TRBV19 and J usage is TRBJ1-5; D possibly corresponds to TRBD1 (5 bases). CDR1 is LNHDA and CDR2 is SQIVND in the germline V gene (reference sequence). V was shortened by 5 bases and J by 3 bases, with 20 bases between the two germline ends. The length of the CDR3 is 17 residues.

The chain's CDR3 is CASSGYHSQPQHF. In nucleotides, the CDR3 is TGTGCCAGCAGCGGATACCACAGTCAGCCCCAGCATTTT. The rearrangement uses TRBV12-3 or TRBV12-4 and TRBJ1-5; D is undetermined. The CDR3 spans 13 residues. Deletions cut 6 bases from V and 6 bases from J, with 12 bases between.

The J gene is TRBJ1-6, the V gene TRBV4-1; maybe TRBD1 (6 bases). Germline V gene sequence: CDR1 MGHRA, CDR2 YSYEKL. The germline V and J ends were trimmed by 3 bases and 5 bases, with 17 bases remaining between them. CDR3 size: 17 residues. CDR3 coding DNA: TGCGCCAGCAGCCACCCCAGACCGACAGGCGATAATTCACCCCTCCACTTT. It is translated as CASSHPRPTGDNSPLHF.

The chain has TRBV19 and TRBJ2-4; 11 bases match TRBD1. After removal of 6 bases from V and 8 bases from J, the junction contained 6 bases not matched to a gene. CDR3 length equals 14 residues. The germline gives CDR1 LNHDA, CDR2 SQIVND (reference sequence). DNA of the CDR3: TGTGCCAGTAGCAAAGGACAGGGGGCAGACATTCAGTACTTC. Translating gives CASSKGQGADIQYF. The full variable domain, completed using reference TRBV19 and TRBJ2-4, is DGGITQSPKYLFRKEGQNVTLSCEQNLNHDAMYWYRQDPGQGLRLIYYSQIVNDFQKGDIAEGYSVSREKKESFPLTVTSAQKNPTAFYLCASSKGQGADIQYFGAGTRLSVL.

This rearrangement joins TRBV14 to TRBJ1-2; no definite D call. CDR1 and CDR2 from the germline V gene are SGHDN and FVKESK. The CDR3 spans 14 residues. V lost 4 bases and J lost 0, with 9 bases in between. For the CDR3, the DNA is TGTGCCAGCAGCCGAGAGAGAGCTAACTATGGCTACACCTTC. Translation: CASSRERANYGYTF. Full variable domain (rest looked up from reference TRBV14 and TRBJ1-2): EAGVTQFPSHSVIEKGQTVTLRCDPISGHDNLYWYRRVMGKEIKFLLHFVKESKQDESGMPNNRFLAERTGGTYSTLKVQPAELEDSGVYFCASSRERANYGYTFGSGTRLTVV.

The chain joins TRBV19 to TRBJ1-1; 9 bases are a match to TRBD1. The CDR3 has 14 amino acids. Germline lookup yields CDR1 LNHDA and CDR2 SQIVND (reference sequence). Trimming at V came to 6 bases and at J to 2 bases, leaving 4 bases not matched to a gene. CDR3 region: CASSNRGLNTEAFF. DNA of the CDR3: TGTGCCAGTAGCAACAGGGGGCTAAACACTGAAGCTTTCTTT.

V gene TRBV2 combines with J gene TRBJ1-1; TRBD1 agrees at 8 bases. Germline CDR1 reads SNHLY; CDR2 reads FYNNEI. The CDR3 contains 14 residues. Germline trimming cut 6 bases from V and 5 bases from J; bases unmatched to any gene: 8. CDR3 DNA: TGTGCCAGCAGGCCTGGACAGGGAGGAACTGAAGCTTTCTTT. Translating it yields CASRPGQGGTEAFF.

V is TRBV11-2 and J is TRBJ1-5, with D uncertain. The CDR3 runs to 13 residues. CDR1 is SGHAT and CDR2 is FQNNGV in the germline V gene. Trimming took 1 base from V and 3 from J, leaving 4 bases between them. The DNA of the CDR3 is TGTGCCAGCAGCTTAGGTTACAATCAGCCCCAGCATTTT. It codes for CASSLGYNQPQHF.

The V gene is TRBV5-1, the J gene TRBJ1-2; possible D gene TRBD1, 5 bases. The length of the CDR3 is 17 residues. V lost 2 bases, J lost 0 bases, and 17 bases lay in between. Germline values: CDR1 SGHRS, CDR2 YFSETQ. Written as DNA, the CDR3 is TGCGCCAGCAGCTTTGGGGGGAGCCAAAAAACTAACTATGGCTACACCTTC. Translating gives CASSFGGSQKTNYGYTF.

This sequence joins TRBV2 and TRBJ1-4; TRBD1 matches at 9 bases. Losses at the gene ends were 4 bases for V and 6 bases for J; bases not matched to a gene: 6. There are 15 residues in the CDR3. Germline V lookup: CDR1 SNHLY, CDR2 FYNNEI. This chain's CDR3 is CASSGGTGRDEKLFF. The CDR3 DNA is TGTGCCAGCAGTGGGGGGACAGGGCGGGATGAAAAACTGTTTTTT.

J is TRBJ1-2 and V is TRBV3-1 (or the pseudogene TRBV3-2), with TRBD1 as a possible D gene (6 bases). CDR3 length: 15 residues. Germline-derived CDR1 and CDR2 are LGHDT and YNNKEL (reference sequence). V gave up 1 base and J gave up 1 base, with 10 bases separating them. CDR3 bases: TGTGCCAGCAGCCAAGGGACAGAAAATAACTATGGCTACACCTTC. This translates into CASSQGTENNYGYTF.

The rearrangement links TRBV7-2 to TRBJ1-1; TRBD1 matches 8 bases. The CDR3 consists of 16 residues. In germline, CDR1 is SGHTA, CDR2 FQGNSA. V was clipped by 1 base and J by 0 bases; unmatched bases: 4. CDR3: CASSLGDRTMNTEAFF. For the CDR3, the DNA is TGTGCCAGCAGCTTAGGGGACAGGACTATGAACACTGAAGCTTTCTTT.

The CDR3 loop reads CASSGLAGGDQETQYF. Here the CDR3 DNA reads TGTGCCAGCAGCGGATTAGCGGGGGGGGATCAAGAGACCCAGTACTTC. The chain recombines TRBV9 with TRBJ2-5, with 11 positions matching TRBD2. This CDR3 has 16 amino acids. V dropped 3 bases and J dropped 2; count of bases not matched to a gene: 6. Germline V gene lookup returns CDR1 SGDLS and CDR2 YYNGEE.

The DNA for the CDR3 is TGTGCCAGCACTACCACTAGGACTAGCGGTGAGCAGTTCTTC. This gives the protein CASTTTRTSGEQFF. The chain recombines TRBV2 with TRBJ2-1; 10 positions match TRBD2. The CDR3 contains 14 residues. The trim removed 7 bases at V and 9 bases at J, leaving 9 bases unmatched. Germline assignment: CDR1 SNHLY and CDR2 FYNNEI.

This clone was found a few times. V and J are TRBV14 and TRBJ2-1; 11 nucleotides align to TRBD2. Trimming cost V 4 bases and J 7 bases; bases outside gene matches: 6. The germline V gene encodes CDR1 SGHDN and CDR2 FVKESK. This CDR3 region has 15 residues. In DNA, the CDR3 is TGTGCCAGCAGCCTGTTAGCGGGGGGGCGAAATGAGCAGTTCTTC. It translates to CASSLLAGGRNEQFF.

The chain couples TRBV3-1 (or the pseudogene TRBV3-2) to TRBJ1-1; D gene uncertain. Germline V gene lookup returns CDR1 LGHDT and CDR2 YNNKEL (reference sequence). The CDR3 is made up of 13 amino acids. Trimming stripped 1 base from V and 0 bases from J, with 3 bases between. The CDR3 is CASSQVMNTEAFF. CDR3 nucleotide sequence: TGTGCCAGCAGCCAAGTAATGAACACTGAAGCTTTCTTT.

The V call is TRBV27, the J call TRBJ1-2, with D possibly matching TRBD1 (6 bases). CDR3 size: 16 residues. V dropped 4 bases and J dropped 10 bases, with 25 bases sitting between them. Germline lookup yields CDR1 MNHEY and CDR2 SMNVEV (reference sequence). CDR3: CASSSLAEGGSVYYTF. The CDR3 coding sequence is TGTGCCAGCAGTTCGTTGGCAGAAGGGGGTTCGGTGTACTACACCTTC.